This T cell receptor (beta chain) was identified in a study of T-cell reconstitution after alpha-beta-depleted transplantation in children. This clonotype was detected only a few times. V lost 3 bases and J lost 4, with 6 bases in between. Germline V lookup: CDR1 DFQATT, CDR2 SNEGSKA (reference sequence). This CDR3 spans 11 amino acids. The TCRbeta library was prepared with unique molecular identifiers. Each CDR3 protein is one row after TCRdb ran MiXCR on the PCR reads. This table holds about 460,000 distinct CDR3 sequences, approximately 10% found once. Sequenced here: PBMCs, mostly from graft donor cells, sampled 180 days after TCRalphabeta/CD19-depleted stem cell transplant. The source of this sequence is a female patient aged 2-9 years who had a stem cell transplant for aplastic anemia, so the T cells may come from the graft donor. This chain uses TRBV20-1 with TRBJ2-5, with D hard to call. CDR3 DNA: TGCAGTGCTAGTCGGGCAGAGACCCAGTACTTC. The encoded protein is CSASRAETQYF.